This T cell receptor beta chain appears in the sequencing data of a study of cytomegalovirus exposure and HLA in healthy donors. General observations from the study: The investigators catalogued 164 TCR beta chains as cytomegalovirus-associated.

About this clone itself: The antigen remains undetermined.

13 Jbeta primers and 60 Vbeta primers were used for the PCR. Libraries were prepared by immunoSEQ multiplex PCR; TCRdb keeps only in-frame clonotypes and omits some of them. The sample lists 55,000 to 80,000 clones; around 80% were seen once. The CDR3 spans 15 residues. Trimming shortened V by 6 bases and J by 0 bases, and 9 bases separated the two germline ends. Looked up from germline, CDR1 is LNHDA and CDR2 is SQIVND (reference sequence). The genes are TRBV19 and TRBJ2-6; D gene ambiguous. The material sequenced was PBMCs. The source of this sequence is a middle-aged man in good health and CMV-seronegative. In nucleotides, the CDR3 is TGTGCCAGTAGCCGAATAGACTCTGGGGCCAACGTCCTGACTTTC. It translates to CASSRIDSGANVLTF.